Shown below are 22 T cell receptor beta chains from a single sample sequenced in a study of blood T cells in healthy people across ages. The authors ran a second PCR of about 6 to 12 cycles using a sample-barcoded 5' primer and a J-beta primer mix. MiXCR, run by TCRdb on the 5' RACE reads, gives a single entry per CDR3 protein. The sample has about 1.4 million distinct CDR3 sequences, roughly 59% seen once. Specimen: blood. These receptors all stem from a man aged 18 to 35 in good health.

This chain joins TRBV2 and TRBJ2-1, with 7 bases lining up with TRBD2. This CDR3 has 16 amino acids. CDR1 and CDR2 from the germline V gene are SNHLY and FYNNEI. With V trimmed by 5 bases and J by 0 bases, 7 bases remained unmatched. CDR3 sequence reads: CASSPGGGDSYNEQFF. The CDR3 region has the DNA TGTGCCAGCAGTCCCGGCGGGGGTGACTCCTACAATGAGCAGTTCTTC.

CDR3 protein: CASSLEPSGGAYNEQFF. CDR3 sequence (DNA): TGTGCCAGCAGCTTAGAGCCTAGTGGGGGGGCCTACAATGAGCAGTTCTTC. The chain combines TRBV11-2 with TRBJ2-1; 7 nucleotides line up with TRBD2. CDR1 and CDR2 (germline): SGHAT, FQNNGV. This CDR3 has 17 residues. With 0 bases clipped from V and 2 bases from J, the junction kept 7 bases outside the gene matches.

The J gene is TRBJ2-3, the V gene TRBV5-1; 10 bases align to TRBD2. Looked up from germline, CDR1 is SGHRS and CDR2 is YFSETQ. The CDR3 is made up of 20 amino acids. Trimming at V came to 2 bases and at J to 4 bases, leaving 19 bases not matched to a gene. This CDR3 reads CASSFAKIYVAGGVADTQYF. The CDR3 DNA reads as TGCGCCAGCAGCTTTGCCAAGATATATGTAGCGGGGGGCGTCGCAGATACGCAGTATTTT.

This clonotype was recorded only once. The gene calls are TRBV12-5 and TRBJ2-1; TRBD2 matches 12 bases. The CDR3 spans 16 residues. V was clipped by 2 bases and J by 8 bases; unmatched bases: 7. The V gene's germline CDR1 is LGHNT and CDR2 FRNRAP. The CDR3, as DNA: TGTGCTAGTGGTTTGATGTCTAGCGGGAGGGAGCATGAGCAGTTCTTC. Its protein is CASGLMSSGREHEQFF.

V usage is TRBV15 and J usage is TRBJ1-3; possible D gene TRBD1, 5 bases. This CDR3 region has 14 residues. Trimming left V 5 bases short and J 0 bases short, with 8 bases between. Germline V CDR1 and CDR2: LNHNV, YYDKDF (reference sequence). The CDR3: CATSGASSGNTIYF. Here the CDR3 DNA reads TGTGCCACCAGCGGGGCTTCCTCTGGAAACACCATATATTTT. Together with reference TRBV15 and TRBJ1-3, the CDR3 gives the full variable domain: DAMVIQNPRYQVTQFGKPVTLSCSQTLNHNVMYWYQQKSSQAPKLLFHYYDKDFNNEADTPDNFQSRRPNTSFCFLDIRSPGLGDTAMYLCATSGASSGNTIYFGEGSWLTVV.

V usage is TRBV7-2 and J usage is TRBJ2-5; D not resolved. The germline gives CDR1 SGHTA, CDR2 FQGNSA. V was clipped by 0 bases and J by 5 bases, with 13 bases between them. The CDR3 is 15 residues long. The CDR3 region has the DNA TGTGCCAGCAGCTTAGCTACTACTATCGATGAGACCCAGTACTTC. Translating it yields CASSLATTIDETQYF.

The V and J genes are TRBV11-2 and TRBJ2-4, with unresolved D. The CDR3 length is 18 residues. The V gene lost 1 base and the J gene lost 0 bases, with 16 bases spanning the gap. Germline V gene data show CDR1 as SGHAT and CDR2 as FQNNGV. Here the CDR3 reads CASSLGVVWNLAKNIQYF. The CDR3 DNA reads TGTGCCAGCAGCTTAGGAGTGGTGTGGAACCTAGCCAAAAACATTCAGTACTTC.

The genes are TRBV7-2 and TRBJ2-2, with 11 bases aligning to TRBD2. Germline lookup yields CDR1 SGHTA and CDR2 FQGNSA. The CDR3 has 18 amino acids. V lost 8 bases to trimming and J lost 1 base; unmatched junction nucleotides: 12. Here the CDR3 reads CASGRYLTSGVNTGELFF. The CDR3 DNA reads TGTGCCAGCGGACGATATTTGACTAGCGGGGTGAACACCGGGGAGCTGTTTTTT.

The chain joins TRBV12-3 or TRBV12-4 to TRBJ2-5, with D unresolved. Trimming took off 1 base at V and 11 bases at J, with 11 bases between the two ends. There are 12 residues in the CDR3. The chain's CDR3 is CASSLVSLEQYF. The CDR3 DNA is TGTGCCAGCAGTTTAGTCAGCTTAGAGCAGTACTTC.

The gene calls are TRBV6-2 or TRBV6-3 and TRBJ2-7; weak D call: TRBD2 (6 bases). Germline V gene data show CDR1 as MNHEY and CDR2 as SVGEGT. Between the trimmed V and J ends, which lost 6 bases and 2 bases, there was a span of 14 bases. CDR3 length: 14 residues. CDR3 DNA: TGTGCCAGCAGCTCTTCTAGCGACGCCTACGAGCAGTACTTC. Protein sequence: CASSSSSDAYEQYF.

This chain's CDR3 is CASSQDTGGQVIRDYTF. The CDR3 bases are TGCGCCAGCAGCCAAGATACAGGAGGGCAGGTCATCCGGGACTACACCTTC. This sequence joins TRBV4-1 and TRBJ2-5, with D tentatively TRBD1 (5 bases). The J call may be faulty, since TRBJ1-2 better matches the DNA end. The CDR3 has 17 amino acids. From germline, CDR1 is MGHRA and CDR2 YSYEKL.

The J gene is TRBJ1-2, the V gene TRBV27; TRBD1 matches at 7 bases. Trimming cost V 7 bases and J 4 bases; bases outside gene matches: 3. Per the germline V gene, CDR1 is MNHEY and CDR2 is SMNVEV (reference sequence). The CDR3 is 12 amino acids. CDR3 DNA: TGTGCCAGCATGTCAGGGGGCTATGGCTACACCTTC. It encodes CASMSGGYGYTF.

This clonotype was detected only a few times. The chain combines TRBV4-3 with TRBJ1-6, with TRBD1 as a possible D gene (5 bases). V was trimmed by 1 base and J by 7 bases, leaving 17 bases between them. Germline-derived CDR1 and CDR2 are LGHNA and YSLEER. This CDR3 contains 17 residues. As DNA, the CDR3 is TGCGCCAGCAGCCAAGGAAAATATCGCGACAGAAATTCACCCCTCCACTTT. This translates into CASSQGKYRDRNSPLHF.

This clonotype came up once. The chain couples TRBV15 to TRBJ2-6; TRBD2 might be the D (6 bases). CDR1 and CDR2 from the germline V gene are LNHNV and YYDKDF (reference sequence). The CDR3 has 15 amino acids. The V gene lost 8 bases and the J gene lost 2 bases, with 13 bases spanning the gap. The CDR3 DNA reads as TGTGCCACCTTAAACGGGGGAGCTGGGGCCAACGTCCTGACTTTC. Encoded protein: CATLNGGAGANVLTF.

This clonotype was observed once. This chain joins TRBV4-2 and TRBJ1-5; 11 bases are a match to TRBD1. The germline V gene has CDR1 LGHNA and CDR2 YNFKEQ. After removal of 2 bases from V and 2 bases from J, the junction contained 5 bases not matched to a gene. The CDR3 is made up of 17 amino acids. CDR3: CASSQRTGGERNQPQHF. CDR3 in DNA: TGTGCCAGCAGCCAACGGACAGGGGGCGAGCGCAATCAGCCCCAGCATTTT.

The chain links TRBV11-2 to TRBJ2-7, with D possibly matching TRBD1 (6 bases). Germline lookup yields CDR1 SGHAT and CDR2 FQNNGV. This CDR3 contains 14 residues. V lost 2 bases, J lost 4 bases, and 12 bases lay in between. For the CDR3, the DNA is TGTGCCAGCAGCTTACAGGGGATTTTTTACGAGCAGTACTTC. This translates into CASSLQGIFYEQYF.

The CDR3 region is CASSEQGQVNQPQHF. CDR3 coding DNA: TGTGCCAGCAGTGAGCAGGGGCAGGTCAATCAGCCCCAGCATTTT. The chain recombines TRBV2 with TRBJ1-5, with D maybe TRBD1 (6 bases). The CDR3 runs to 15 residues. Trimming shortened V by 3 bases and J by 3 bases, and 12 bases separated the two germline ends. Germline V gene sequence: CDR1 SNHLY, CDR2 FYNNEI.

The chain combines TRBV7-9 with TRBJ2-1; D gene uncertain. V was trimmed by 1 base and J by 9 bases, leaving 7 bases between them. This CDR3 has 12 residues. Per germline, CDR1 SEHNR and CDR2 FQNEAQ (reference sequence). CDR3 loop: CASSLGSPEQFF. The CDR3 DNA follows: TGTGCCAGCAGCTTAGGGTCGCCTGAGCAGTTCTTC.

The chain recombines TRBV27 with TRBJ2-4; 8 positions match TRBD2. The J call could be wrong; TRBJ2-5 is a better fit for the DNA end. This CDR3 is built from 13 residues. Germline assignment: CDR1 MNHEY and CDR2 SMNVEV (reference sequence). The CDR3 loop reads CASRWGGGETQYF. The CDR3 nucleotides are TGTGCCAGCAGATGGGGCGGGGGGGAGACCCAGTACTTC.

The chain couples TRBV15 to TRBJ1-2, with unresolved D. Germline V gives CDR1 LNHNV, CDR2 YYDKDF (reference sequence). The CDR3 length is 13 residues. V shed 1 base and J shed 7 bases, with 10 bases lying between them. The CDR3 coding sequence is TGTGCCACCAGCAGAGGACTGGGCGGTGGCTACACCTTC. This sequence encodes CATSRGLGGGYTF.

In its sample, this clonotype was seen a few times. The chain couples TRBV25-1 to TRBJ2-3, with TRBD2 matching 10 bases. CDR3 length: 17 amino acids. V lost 2 bases, J lost 9 bases, and 14 bases stayed unmatched. Germline assignment: CDR1 MGHDK and CDR2 SYGVNS. CDR3 nucleotide sequence: TGTGCCAGCAGTGAAAGAGGCACTAGCGGGACTCCGGGGACGCAGTATTTT. Its protein product is CASSERGTSGTPGTQYF.

This clonotype was detected a few times. The genes are TRBV7-8 and TRBJ2-7; unclear D gene. With the DNA end fitting TRBJ2-5 better, the J assignment may be wrong. CDR1 is SGHVS, CDR2 FQNEAQ, per germline. The CDR3 is made up of 14 amino acids. The CDR3: CASSPDWLEETQYF. The CDR3 nucleotides are TGTGCCAGCAGCCCGGATTGGCTTGAAGAGACCCAGTACTTC.